Presented here are 14 T cell receptor beta chains from one specimen sequenced in a study of blood T cell repertoires in COVID-19. Profiled with immunoSEQ multiplex PCR; TCRdb holds only in-frame clones, not every one. The top ten clones hold about 5.8% of a sample with 45,000 to 55,000 clones, approximately 87% of them seen once. The specimen sequenced was peripheral blood. The receptor set was obtained from a human donor in a cohort sampled during active COVID-19.

V usage is TRBV14 and J usage is TRBJ2-3, with 10 bases matching TRBD2. Germline-derived CDR1 and CDR2 are SGHDN and FVKESK. This CDR3 has 16 amino acids. After removal of 5 bases from V and 4 bases from J, the junction contained 9 bases not matched to a gene. CDR3 residues: CASSITSSGGADTQYF. CDR3 bases: TGTGCCAGCAGCATAACCTCTAGCGGGGGTGCAGATACGCAGTATTTT.

The chain carries TRBV6-6 and TRBJ1-1; no definite D call. V was pared by 2 bases and J by 2 bases, with 6 bases between. This CDR3 comprises 13 residues. Germline CDR1 is MNHNY and CDR2 is SVGAGI (reference sequence). In nucleotides, the CDR3 is TGTGCCAGCAGTTACGCCAGTAACACTGAAGCTTTCTTT. Residues: CASSYASNTEAFF.

The chain couples TRBV6-5 to TRBJ1-1, with D perhaps matching TRBD1 (5 bases). V was clipped by 0 bases and J by 5 bases, with 13 bases between them. The CDR3 spans 15 residues. Germline values: CDR1 MNHEY, CDR2 SVGAGI. The CDR3 loop reads CASSYSPGMETEAFF. DNA for the CDR3: TGTGCCAGCAGTTACTCTCCAGGGATGGAAACTGAAGCTTTCTTT.

V and J are TRBV6-5 and TRBJ1-5, with TRBD1 matching over 11 bases. Germline V gene lookup returns CDR1 MNHEY and CDR2 SVGAGI. With V trimmed by 7 bases and J by 6 bases, 5 bases remained unmatched. This CDR3 region has 14 residues. In DNA form, the CDR3 reads TGTGCCAGCACCGGGGACAGGGGGGTTCAGCCCCAGCATTTT. Translated, it gives CASTGDRGVQPQHF.

This clone was seen once. The chain's CDR3 is CASSPRVNTEAFF. In nucleotides, the CDR3 is TGTGCCAGCAGCCCCAGGGTGAACACTGAAGCTTTCTTT. The chain carries TRBV28 and TRBJ1-1, with D perhaps TRBD1 (5 bases). Trimming cost V 6 bases and J 0 bases, with 8 bases left between them. This CDR3 region has 13 residues. The germline gives CDR1 MDHEN, CDR2 SYDVKM.

This clone occurred a few times. The chain has TRBV15 and TRBJ2-5; the D gene is possibly TRBD1 (6 bases). V lost 0 bases to trimming and J lost 5 bases, with 16 bases between them. The CDR3 is made up of 16 amino acids. The V gene's germline CDR1 is LNHNV and CDR2 YYDKDF (reference sequence). CDR3: CATSRDLQGQGETQYF. DNA for the CDR3: TGTGCCACCAGCAGAGATCTGCAGGGGCAAGGGGAGACCCAGTACTTC.

This clone was detected once. The chain links TRBV6-6 to TRBJ2-5, with D perhaps TRBD2 (6 bases). The CDR3 covers 14 residues. Per germline, CDR1 MNHNY and CDR2 SVGAGI (reference sequence). Trimming stripped 6 bases from V and 2 bases from J, with 13 bases between. The CDR3 DNA is TGTGCCAGCAGCCTCGGGAGAGGGCAAGAGACCCAGTACTTC. Translated, it gives CASSLGRGQETQYF.

The genes are TRBV5-1 and TRBJ2-3; D ambiguous. In germline, CDR1 is SGHRS, CDR2 YFSETQ. Trimming cost V 2 bases and J 1 base, with 14 bases left between them. The CDR3 is made up of 16 amino acids. The CDR3 DNA follows: TGCGCCAGCAGCTTATGGCGGTTTGAGGGCACAGATACGCAGTATTTT. Residues: CASSLWRFEGTDTQYF.

V usage is TRBV19 and J usage is TRBJ1-3; maybe TRBD1 (6 bases). This CDR3 is 12 amino acids long. Germline V CDR1 and CDR2: LNHDA, SQIVND (reference sequence). The CDR3 nucleotides read TGTGGCACCGGGACATCTGGAAACACCATATATTTT. This translates into CGTGTSGNTIYF.

V gene TRBV5-1 combines with J gene TRBJ2-5; TRBD2 might be the D (6 bases). With 4 bases removed from V and 1 base from J, the gap between germline ends came to 14 bases. Germline V gene data show CDR1 as SGHRS and CDR2 as YFSETQ. CDR3 length equals 15 residues. Written as DNA, the CDR3 is TGCGCCAGCAGCCATGGGGGGTCACCCCAAGAGACCCAGTACTTC. Encoded protein: CASSHGGSPQETQYF.

The rearrangement joins TRBV7-9 to TRBJ1-6; no definite D call. Trimming took 5 bases from V and 6 from J, leaving 14 bases between them. The CDR3 is 15 residues long. Germline CDR1 is SEHNR and CDR2 is FQNEAQ (reference sequence). The DNA for the CDR3 is TGTGCCAGCAGCCCCACTCCGGGGATTAATTCACCCCTCCACTTT. Residues: CASSPTPGINSPLHF.

This chain connects TRBV3-1 (or the pseudogene TRBV3-2) to TRBJ1-2; the D is unclear. Germline CDR1 reads LGHDT; CDR2 reads YNNKEL (reference sequence). Trimming removed 2 bases from V and 4 bases from J, with 8 bases in between. This CDR3 has 13 residues. The CDR3 nucleotides are TGTGCCAGCAGCCAATCGTCGGGCTATGGCTACACCTTC. The encoded protein is CASSQSSGYGYTF.

This clone rates as medium-sized. The chain combines TRBV6-1 with TRBJ1-2; 7 bases line up with TRBD1. Per the germline V gene, CDR1 is MNHNS and CDR2 is SASEGT. This CDR3 contains 16 residues. The J segment lost 10 bases and the V segment lost 0 bases, leaving 14 bases of the junction unmatched. In DNA form, the CDR3 reads TGTGCCAGCAGTGAAGCAGGGGGCGGAATTTTCGTGTACTACACCTTC. This codes for CASSEAGGGIFVYYTF.

The table lists this clone with a count of one. This rearrangement joins TRBV12-5 to TRBJ2-1, with 7 bases aligning to TRBD1. CDR3 length equals 15 residues. Per germline, CDR1 LGHNT and CDR2 FRNRAP. With V trimmed by 7 bases and J by 8 bases, 14 bases remained unmatched. The DNA for the CDR3 is TGTGCTAGTGCCCCCGGGACAGCTCCTTTCGATGAGCAGTTCTTC. This gives the protein CASAPGTAPFDEQFF.